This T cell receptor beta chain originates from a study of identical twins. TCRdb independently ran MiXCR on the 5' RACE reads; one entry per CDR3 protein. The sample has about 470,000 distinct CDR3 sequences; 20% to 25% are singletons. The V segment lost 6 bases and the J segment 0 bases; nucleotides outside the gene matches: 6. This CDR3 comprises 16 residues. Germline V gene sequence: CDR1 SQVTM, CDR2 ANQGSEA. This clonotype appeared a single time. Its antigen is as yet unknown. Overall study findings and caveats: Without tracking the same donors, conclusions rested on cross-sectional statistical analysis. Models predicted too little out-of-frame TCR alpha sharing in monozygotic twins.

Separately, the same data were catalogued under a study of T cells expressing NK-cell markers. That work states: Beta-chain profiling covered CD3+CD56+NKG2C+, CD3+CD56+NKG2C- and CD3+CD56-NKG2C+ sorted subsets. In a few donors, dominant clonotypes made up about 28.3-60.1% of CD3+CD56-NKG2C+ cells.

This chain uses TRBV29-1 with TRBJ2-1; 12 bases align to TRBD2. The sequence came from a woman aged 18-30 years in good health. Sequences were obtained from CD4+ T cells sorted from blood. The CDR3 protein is CSVVTTSGSSYNEQFF. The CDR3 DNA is TGCAGCGTGGTTACGACTAGCGGGAGCTCCTACAATGAGCAGTTCTTC.